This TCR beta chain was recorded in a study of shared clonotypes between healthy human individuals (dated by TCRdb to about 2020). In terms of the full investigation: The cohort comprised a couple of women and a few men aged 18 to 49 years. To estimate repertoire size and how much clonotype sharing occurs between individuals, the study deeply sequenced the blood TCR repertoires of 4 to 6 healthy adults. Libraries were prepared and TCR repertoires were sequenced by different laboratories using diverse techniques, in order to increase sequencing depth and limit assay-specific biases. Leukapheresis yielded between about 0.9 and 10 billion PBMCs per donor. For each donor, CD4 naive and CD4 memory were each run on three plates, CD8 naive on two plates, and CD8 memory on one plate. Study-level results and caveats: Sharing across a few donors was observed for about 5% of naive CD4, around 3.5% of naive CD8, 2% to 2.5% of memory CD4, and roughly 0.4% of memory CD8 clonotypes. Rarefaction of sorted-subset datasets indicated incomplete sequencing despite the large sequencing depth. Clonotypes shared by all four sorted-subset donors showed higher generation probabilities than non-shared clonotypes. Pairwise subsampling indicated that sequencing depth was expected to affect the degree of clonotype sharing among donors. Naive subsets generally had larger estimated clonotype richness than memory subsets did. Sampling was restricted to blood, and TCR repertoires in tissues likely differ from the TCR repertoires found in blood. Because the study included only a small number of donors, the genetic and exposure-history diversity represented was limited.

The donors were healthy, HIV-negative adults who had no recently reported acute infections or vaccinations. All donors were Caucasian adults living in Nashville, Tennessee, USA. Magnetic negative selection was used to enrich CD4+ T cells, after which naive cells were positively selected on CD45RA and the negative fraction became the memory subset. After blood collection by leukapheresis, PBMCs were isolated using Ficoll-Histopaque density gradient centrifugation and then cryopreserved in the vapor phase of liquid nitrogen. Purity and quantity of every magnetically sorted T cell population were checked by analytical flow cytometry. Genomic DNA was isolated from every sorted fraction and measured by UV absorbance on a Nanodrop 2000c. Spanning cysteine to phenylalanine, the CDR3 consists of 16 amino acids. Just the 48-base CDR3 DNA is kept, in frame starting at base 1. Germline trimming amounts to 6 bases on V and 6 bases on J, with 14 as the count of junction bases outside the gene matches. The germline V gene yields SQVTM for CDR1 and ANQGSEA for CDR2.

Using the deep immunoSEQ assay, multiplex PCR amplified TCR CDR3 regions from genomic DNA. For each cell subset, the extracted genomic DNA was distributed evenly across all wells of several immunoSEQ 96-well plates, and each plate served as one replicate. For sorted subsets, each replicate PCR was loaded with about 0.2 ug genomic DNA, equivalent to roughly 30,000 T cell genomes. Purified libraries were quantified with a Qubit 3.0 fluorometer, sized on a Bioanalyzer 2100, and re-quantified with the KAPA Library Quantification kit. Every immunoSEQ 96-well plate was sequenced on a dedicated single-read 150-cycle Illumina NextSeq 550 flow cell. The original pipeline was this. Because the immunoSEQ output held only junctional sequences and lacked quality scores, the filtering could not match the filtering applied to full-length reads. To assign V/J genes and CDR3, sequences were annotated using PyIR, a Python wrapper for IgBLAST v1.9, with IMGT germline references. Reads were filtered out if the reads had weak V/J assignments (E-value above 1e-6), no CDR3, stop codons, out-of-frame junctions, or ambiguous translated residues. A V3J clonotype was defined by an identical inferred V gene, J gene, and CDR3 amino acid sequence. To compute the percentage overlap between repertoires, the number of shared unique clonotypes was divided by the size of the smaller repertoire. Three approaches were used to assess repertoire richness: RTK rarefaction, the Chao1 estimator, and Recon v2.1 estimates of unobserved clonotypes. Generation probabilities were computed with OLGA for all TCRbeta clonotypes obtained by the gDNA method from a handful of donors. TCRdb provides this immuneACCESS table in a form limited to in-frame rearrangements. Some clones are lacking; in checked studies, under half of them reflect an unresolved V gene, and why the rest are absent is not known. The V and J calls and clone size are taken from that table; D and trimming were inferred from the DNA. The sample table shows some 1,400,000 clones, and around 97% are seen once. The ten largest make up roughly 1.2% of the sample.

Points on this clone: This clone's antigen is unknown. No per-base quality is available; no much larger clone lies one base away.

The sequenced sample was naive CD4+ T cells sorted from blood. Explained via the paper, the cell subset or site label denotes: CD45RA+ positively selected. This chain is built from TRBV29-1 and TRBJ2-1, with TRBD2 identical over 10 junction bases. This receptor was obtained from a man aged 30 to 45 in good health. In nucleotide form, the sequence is TGCAGCGTATTAGGGCAGCGGGAGGGCCGTAGCAATGAGCAGTTCTTC. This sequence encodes CSVLGQREGRSNEQFF.